Following are 28 T cell receptor beta chains from one sample sequenced in a study of blood T cell repertoires in COVID-19. Sequencing was performed with immunoSEQ multiplex PCR; in TCRdb, only in-frame clones are kept and a portion is missing. The sample lists 95,000 to 110,000 clones, approximately 80% occurring once. The source material was peripheral blood. The source is a human donor in a cohort sampled during active or convalescent COVID-19.

This clone was observed a single time. The J gene is TRBJ1-4, the V gene TRBV6-5, with a possible D match to TRBD1 (6 bases). V shed 7 bases and J shed 7 bases, with 19 bases lying between them. The CDR3 length is 15 residues. The V gene's germline CDR1 is MNHEY and CDR2 SVGAGI. The DNA for the CDR3 is TGTGCCAGCACCCCGGGTGGGGGGGCGGGTGAAAAACTGTTTTTT. Residues: CASTPGGGAGEKLFF.

The chain has TRBV19 and TRBJ1-1; D is ambiguous. V was cut by 2 bases and J by 6 bases, with 13 bases left in between. The germline gives CDR1 LNHDA, CDR2 SQIVND (reference sequence). This CDR3 region has 14 residues. DNA for the CDR3: TGTGCCAGTAGTATAAGCGGAGGTGGAGCTGAAGCTTTCTTT. Translation gives CASSISGGGAEAFF.

The rearrangement uses TRBV5-1 and TRBJ1-4; TRBD1 agrees at 9 bases. The CDR3 runs to 14 residues. The germline V gene encodes CDR1 SGHRS and CDR2 YFSETQ. Trimming took 4 bases from V and 4 from J; bases not matched to a gene: 2. In DNA, the CDR3 is TGCGCCAGCAGCCGGACAGGGGATAATGAAAAACTGTTTTTT. Protein: CASSRTGDNEKLFF. Using reference TRBV5-1 and TRBJ1-4 for the parts outside the CDR3, the full variable domain is KAGVTQTPRYLIKTRGQQVTLSCSPISGHRSVSWYQQTPGQGLQFLFEYFSETQRNKGNFPGRFSGRQFSNSRSEMNVSTLELGDSALYLCASSRTGDNEKLFFGSGTQLSVL.

This chain connects TRBV9 to TRBJ2-7, with TRBD1 matching over 7 bases. This CDR3 is 14 amino acids long. Germline V CDR1 and CDR2: SGDLS, YYNGEE. With 6 bases clipped from V and 6 bases from J, the junction kept 12 bases outside the gene matches. This CDR3 reads CASTRSWTGTEQYF. DNA of the CDR3: TGTGCCAGCACTCGGTCCTGGACAGGAACCGAGCAGTACTTC.

The J gene is TRBJ1-2, the V gene TRBV5-1; D unresolved. Germline V gene data show CDR1 as SGHRS and CDR2 as YFSETQ. The ends were cut back, 0 bases at V and 2 bases at J, with 11 bases in the middle. The CDR3 runs to 15 residues. CDR3 protein: CASSLVGGSNYGYTF. The CDR3 DNA follows: TGCGCCAGCAGCTTGGTGGGAGGTAGCAACTATGGCTACACCTTC. The whole variable domain, filled in from reference TRBV5-1 and TRBJ1-2, reads KAGVTQTPRYLIKTRGQQVTLSCSPISGHRSVSWYQQTPGQGLQFLFEYFSETQRNKGNFPGRFSGRQFSNSRSEMNVSTLELGDSALYLCASSLVGGSNYGYTFGSGTRLTVV.

V and J are TRBV7-3 and TRBJ2-5; 13 nucleotides align to TRBD2. Germline CDR1 is SGHTA and CDR2 is FQGTGA. J gave up 5 bases and V 5 bases, and 5 bases lay outside the gene matches. This CDR3 is built from 15 residues. The CDR3 protein is CASSASTSGGETQYF. The CDR3 DNA is TGTGCCAGCAGCGCTTCGACTAGCGGGGGGGAGACCCAGTACTTC.

V gene TRBV2 combines with J gene TRBJ1-2; 7 bases match TRBD1. The CDR3 consists of 13 residues. The ends lost 8 bases at V and 5 bases at J; junction bases unmatched: 8. Germline CDR1 SNHLY, CDR2 FYNNEI. CDR3 sequence reads: CASEGQNNYGYTF. As DNA, the CDR3 is TGTGCCAGCGAGGGACAGAACAATTATGGCTACACCTTC.

The chain links TRBV10-3 to TRBJ1-3; D is possibly TRBD1 (6 bases). CDR1 ENHRY and CDR2 SYGVKD come from the germline V gene. This CDR3 has 18 residues. The V end lost 3 bases, the J end lost 2 bases, and 20 bases lay between the germline ends. The CDR3 DNA reads TGTGCCATCAGTGAAACACGACAGCGGGGGCGAACTGGAAACACCATATATTTT. Amino acid sequence: CAISETRQRGRTGNTIYF.

This chain uses TRBV7-6 with TRBJ1-3; D unclear. Germline V lookup: CDR1 SGHVS, CDR2 FNYEAQ. V was clipped by 5 bases and J by 0 bases, with 8 bases between them. The CDR3 consists of 14 residues. For the CDR3, the DNA is TGTGCCAGCAGCCCCATTTCCTCTGGAAACACCATATATTTT. It translates to CASSPISSGNTIYF.

J is TRBJ2-1 and V is TRBV9; D possibly corresponds to TRBD1 (6 bases). This CDR3 has 13 amino acids. The ends were cut back, 0 bases at V and 9 bases at J, with 10 bases in the middle. The germline gives CDR1 SGDLS, CDR2 YYNGEE. The CDR3 region has the DNA TGTGCCAGCAGCGTAGATCAGGGGAGTGAGCAGTTCTTC. It specifies CASSVDQGSEQFF.

The genes are TRBV5-1 and TRBJ2-1; 10 bases agree with TRBD2. Germline V gene lookup returns CDR1 SGHRS and CDR2 YFSETQ. This CDR3 has 15 residues. With V trimmed by 4 bases and J by 5 bases, 6 bases remained unmatched. The CDR3 DNA reads as TGCGCCAGCAGCCTTACTAGCGGGGTTAACAATGAGCAGTTCTTC. It is translated as CASSLTSGVNNEQFF.

The chain is built from TRBV23-1 and TRBJ1-3, with a weak D call TRBD1 (6 bases). TRBV23-1 is placed among ORFs of uncertain function. Trimming pared 0 bases from V and 2 bases from J, leaving 8 bases between. The CDR3 is 15 amino acids. The CDR3 nucleotides read TGCGCCAGCAGTCAATCACAGGGAGCTGGAAACACCATATATTTT. Translation gives CASSQSQGAGNTIYF.

The chain combines TRBV5-1 with TRBJ2-3; 7 bases match TRBD1. After removal of 0 bases from V and 4 bases from J, the junction contained 8 bases not matched to a gene. The germline V gene encodes CDR1 SGHRS and CDR2 YFSETQ. The CDR3 spans 16 residues. The CDR3 sequence: CASSLEGGPRPDTQYF. DNA for the CDR3: TGCGCCAGCAGCTTGGAAGGGGGCCCCAGACCAGATACGCAGTATTTT. The full variable domain, in which reference TRBV5-1 and TRBJ2-3 provide the parts outside the CDR3, is KAGVTQTPRYLIKTRGQQVTLSCSPISGHRSVSWYQQTPGQGLQFLFEYFSETQRNKGNFPGRFSGRQFSNSRSEMNVSTLELGDSALYLCASSLEGGPRPDTQYFGPGTRLTVL.

The genes are TRBV6-6 and TRBJ1-4; D uncertain. The length of the CDR3 is 15 residues. CDR1 MNHNY and CDR2 SVGAGI come from the germline V gene (reference sequence). V lost 6 bases and J 8 bases, leaving 19 bases between the germline ends. CDR3 coding DNA: TGTGCCAGCAGGACCCCGAGGGATATTGAGGAAAAACTGTTTTTT. Its translation: CASRTPRDIEEKLFF.

This clone has more than one count but fewer than ten. J is TRBJ2-1 and V is TRBV4-3, with 8 positions matching TRBD2. The CDR3 is made up of 15 amino acids. Germline V gene data show CDR1 as LGHNA and CDR2 as YSLEER. V shed 1 base and J 6 bases; nucleotides not matched to a gene: 5. The CDR3 bases are TGCGCCAGCAGCCAAGTCCTAGCGGGCCTCAATGAGCAGTTCTTC. It specifies CASSQVLAGLNEQFF.

The rearrangement joins TRBV19 to TRBJ2-2, with 10 bases aligning to TRBD1. Germline V lookup: CDR1 LNHDA, CDR2 SQIVND (reference sequence). This CDR3 comprises 19 residues. The J segment lost 2 bases and the V segment lost 4 bases, leaving 13 bases of the junction unmatched. The CDR3: CASSTHKFDRGQNTGELFF. CDR3 in DNA: TGTGCCAGTAGTACCCACAAATTCGACAGGGGGCAAAACACCGGGGAGCTGTTTTTT.

The V call is TRBV4-2, the J call TRBJ2-7, with TRBD2 identical over 8 bases. V lost 0 bases, J lost 11 bases, and 12 bases stayed unmatched. The CDR3 is 15 residues long. The V gene's germline CDR1 is LGHNA and CDR2 YNFKEQ. The CDR3 DNA follows: TGTGCCAGCAGCCAAGATCCAAGCGGGGGAAACCGGGAGTACTTC. Translating gives CASSQDPSGGNREYF.

The chain has TRBV28 and TRBJ1-4, with 8 bases identical to TRBD1. With 7 bases clipped from V and 3 bases from J, the junction kept 4 bases outside the gene matches. The CDR3 is made up of 14 amino acids. CDR1 and CDR2 (germline): MDHEN, SYDVKM. In DNA, the CDR3 is TGTGCCAGCAACCCGGGACAGGCTAATGAAAAACTGTTTTTT. Translating gives CASNPGQANEKLFF.

This chain joins TRBV5-1 and TRBJ2-3; D unclear. Germline-derived CDR1 and CDR2 are SGHRS and YFSETQ. The V end lost 4 bases, the J end lost 5 bases, and 8 bases lay between the germline ends. CDR3 length: 12 residues. The CDR3 DNA reads as TGCGCCAGCAGCGAAGAGCTAGATACGCAGTATTTT. This encodes CASSEELDTQYF.

V gene TRBV20-1 combines with J gene TRBJ2-5, with TRBD2 identical over 7 bases. V dropped 3 bases and J dropped 7; count of bases not matched to a gene: 11. This CDR3 region has 14 residues. Germline assignment: CDR1 DFQATT and CDR2 SNEGSKA (reference sequence). The CDR3 reads CSASPPIPGGTQYF. The CDR3 coding sequence is TGCAGTGCTAGTCCCCCCATTCCGGGGGGGACCCAGTACTTC.

This rearrangement joins TRBV28 to TRBJ1-5; unclear D gene. The CDR3 is 10 amino acids. The germline CDR1 and CDR2 sequences are MDHEN and SYDVKM. Trimming removed 7 bases at V and 9 bases at J, with 7 bases between. CDR3: CASNGRPQHF. Here the CDR3 DNA reads TGTGCCAGCAACGGGAGGCCCCAGCATTTT.

V and J are TRBV3-1 (or the pseudogene TRBV3-2) and TRBJ2-3, with 8 bases lining up with TRBD2. Unmatched junction bases numbered 3, after V lost 4 bases and J lost 3 bases. Germline CDR1 is LGHDT and CDR2 is YNNKEL (reference sequence). CDR3 length: 14 residues. The chain's CDR3 is CASSPGLGTDTQYF. The CDR3 bases are TGTGCCAGCAGCCCGGGACTAGGAACAGATACGCAGTATTTT.

The V call is TRBV2, the J call TRBJ1-1; D is perhaps TRBD1 (5 bases). CDR1 is SNHLY, CDR2 FYNNEI, per germline. V lost 0 bases to trimming and J lost 9 bases, with 8 bases between them. This CDR3 is 12 amino acids long. As DNA, the CDR3 is TGTGCCAGCAGTGAAGCGGTGGGGCAAGCTTTCTTT. Protein sequence: CASSEAVGQAFF.

The chain uses TRBV7-9 and TRBJ1-5, with D possibly matching TRBD1 (5 bases). The CDR3 is 15 residues long. Germline V gives CDR1 SEHNR, CDR2 FQNEAQ (reference sequence). Trimming left V 5 bases short and J 2 bases short, with 13 bases between. The CDR3 is CASSPGVGGNQPQHF. Here the CDR3 DNA reads TGTGCCAGCAGCCCGGGGGTTGGGGGCAATCAGCCCCAGCATTTT.

V and J are TRBV7-3 and TRBJ2-5; TRBD1 aligns across 7 bases. Germline CDR1 SGHTA, CDR2 FQGTGA. The ends lost 1 base at V and 5 bases at J; junction bases unmatched: 7. This CDR3 contains 15 residues. The CDR3 loop is CASSLNGQAGETQYF. CDR3 sequence (DNA): TGTGCCAGCAGCTTAAACGGACAGGCGGGCGAGACCCAGTACTTC.

The chain recombines TRBV7-3 with TRBJ2-3, with 9 bases identical to TRBD2. The CDR3 length is 16 residues. The J segment lost 5 bases and the V segment lost 8 bases, leaving 14 bases of the junction unmatched. Per germline, CDR1 SGHTA and CDR2 FQGTGA. The CDR3 region has the DNA TGTGCCAGCGCAAGCGGGCGCGGGGGGGCCTTAGATACGCAGTATTTT. Translating it yields CASASGRGGALDTQYF.

DNA of the CDR3: TGTGCCAGCAGCAGATTTTGGTGGCGGCGGCAGACTGGAAACACCATATATTTT. It is translated as CASSRFWWRRQTGNTIYF. The genes are TRBV7-8 and TRBJ1-3, with D uncertain. The CDR3 totals 18 residues. V gave up 5 bases and J gave up 2 bases, with 22 bases separating them. Germline CDR1 is SGHVS and CDR2 is FQNEAQ.

This chain links TRBV11-3 with TRBJ2-5; TRBD2 is a possible D gene (5 bases). V lost 1 base, J lost 4 bases, and 19 bases lay in between. CDR1 is SGHNT, CDR2 YENEEA, per germline. The CDR3 totals 17 residues. CDR3 protein: CASSLVSRGWSGETQYF. The CDR3 nucleotides read TGTGCCAGCAGCTTAGTCTCCCGGGGATGGAGTGGAGAGACCCAGTACTTC.